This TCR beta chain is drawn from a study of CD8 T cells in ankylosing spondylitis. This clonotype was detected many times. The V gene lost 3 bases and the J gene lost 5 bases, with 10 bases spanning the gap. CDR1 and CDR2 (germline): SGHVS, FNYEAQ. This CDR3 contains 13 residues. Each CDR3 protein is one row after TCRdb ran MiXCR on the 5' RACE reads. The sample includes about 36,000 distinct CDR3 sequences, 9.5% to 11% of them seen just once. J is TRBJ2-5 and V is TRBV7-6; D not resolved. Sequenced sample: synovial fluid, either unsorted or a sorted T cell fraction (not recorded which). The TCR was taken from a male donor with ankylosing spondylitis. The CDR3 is CASSFVEEETQYF. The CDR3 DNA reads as TGTGCCAGCAGCTTTGTCGAGGAGGAGACCCAGTACTTC.